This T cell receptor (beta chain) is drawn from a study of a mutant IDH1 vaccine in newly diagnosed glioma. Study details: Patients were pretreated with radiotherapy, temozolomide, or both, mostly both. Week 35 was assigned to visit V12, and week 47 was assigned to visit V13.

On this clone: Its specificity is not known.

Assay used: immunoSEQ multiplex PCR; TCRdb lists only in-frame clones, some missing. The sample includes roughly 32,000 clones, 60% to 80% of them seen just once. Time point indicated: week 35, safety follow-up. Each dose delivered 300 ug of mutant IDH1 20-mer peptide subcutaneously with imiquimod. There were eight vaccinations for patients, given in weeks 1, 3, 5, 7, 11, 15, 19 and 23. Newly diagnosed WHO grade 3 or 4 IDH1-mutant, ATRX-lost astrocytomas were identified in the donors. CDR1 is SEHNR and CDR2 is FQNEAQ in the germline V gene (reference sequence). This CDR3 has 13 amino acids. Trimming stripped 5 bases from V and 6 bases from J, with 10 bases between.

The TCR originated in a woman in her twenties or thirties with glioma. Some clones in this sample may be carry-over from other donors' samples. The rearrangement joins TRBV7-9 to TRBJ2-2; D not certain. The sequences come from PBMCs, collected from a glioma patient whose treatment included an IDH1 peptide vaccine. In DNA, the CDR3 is TGTGCCAGCAGCCCCGGTCTAGCCGGGGAGCTGTTTTTT. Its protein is CASSPGLAGELFF. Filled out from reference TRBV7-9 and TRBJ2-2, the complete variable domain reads DTGVSQNPRHKITKRGQNVTFRCDPISEHNRLYWYRQTLGQGPEFLTYFQNEAQLEKSRLLSDRFSAERPKGSFSTLEIQRTEQGDSAMYLCASSPGLAGELFFGEGSRLTVL.